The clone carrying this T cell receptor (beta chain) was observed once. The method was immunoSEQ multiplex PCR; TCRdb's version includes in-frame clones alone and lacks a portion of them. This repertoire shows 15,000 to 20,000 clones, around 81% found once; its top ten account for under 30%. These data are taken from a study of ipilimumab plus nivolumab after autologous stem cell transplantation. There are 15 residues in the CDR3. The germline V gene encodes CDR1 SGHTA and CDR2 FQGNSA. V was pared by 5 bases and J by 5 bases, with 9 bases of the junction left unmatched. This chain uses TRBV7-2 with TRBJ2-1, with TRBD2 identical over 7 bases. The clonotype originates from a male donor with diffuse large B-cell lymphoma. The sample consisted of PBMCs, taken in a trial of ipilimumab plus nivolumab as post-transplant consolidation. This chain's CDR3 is CASSPSWGTNNEQFF. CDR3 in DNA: TGTGCCAGCAGCCCCTCATGGGGGACTAACAATGAGCAGTTCTTC.